This TCR beta chain was recovered during a study of T cell changes during pregnancy in multiple sclerosis. Data came from immunoSEQ multiplex PCR; TCRdb stores just in-frame clones and leaves some out. The profile shows tens of thousands of clones, 91% of them singletons. The length of the CDR3 is 16 residues. CDR1 and CDR2 from the germline V gene are MGHDK and SYGVNS. The V end was cut by 4 bases, the J end by 8 bases, with 22 bases between. This rearrangement joins TRBV25-1 to TRBJ2-3, with a weak D call TRBD2 (7 bases). Here the sequenced sample was peripheral blood, taken after pregnancy. This TCR was recovered from a female donor in good health, enrolled as a control in a pregnancy study. CDR3: CASSGGREGGAGTQYF. CDR3 bases: TGTGCCAGCAGTGGAGGGAGAGAAGGGGGGGCGGGTACGCAGTATTTT.